This T cell receptor beta chain was identified in a study of T cells in Graves' hyperthyroidism and ophthalmopathy (dated by TCRdb to between 2017 and 2020). Background for the entire study: Peripheral blood samples were taken at the time of initial diagnosis, prior to any treatment. In addition, the study compared T-cell repertoires in thyroid tissue and in blood from a handful of Graves' hyperthyroidism patients. To identify TCR V-J signatures that set the groups apart, the researchers used a discovery cohort of 100 or so patients, made up of about 44 with Graves' ophthalmopathy and 55 to 65 with stable Graves' hyperthyroidism. Following sampling, methimazole starting at 30 mg daily was given to hyperthyroidism patients, and high-dose intravenous methylprednisolone was given to ophthalmopathy patients. Prospective prediction of ophthalmopathy was tested in an independent validation cohort of some 19 hyperthyroidism patients and around 16 patients who later progressed to ophthalmopathy. The paper describes TCR Vbeta CDR3 sequencing of 140 or so peripheral blood samples, made up of about 41 ophthalmopathy patients, some 76 hyperthyroidism patients and 17 progressor patients. The approximately 98 discovery patients were randomly divided into training and test sets at a 7:3 ratio.

Broader findings and caveats from the paper: Ophthalmopathy was separated from stable hyperthyroidism by a 13 V-J signature model, with 85% to 90% sensitivity and about 81% specificity obtained in cross-validation and 80%/75% obtained in testing. Most expanded thyroid clonotypes (frequency above 0.001) were also detected in blood, suggesting blood repertoires may reflect thyroid immune responses. No statistical method was used to fix the sample size in advance, and group allocation was not hidden from the investigators. In validation, the model predicted progression to ophthalmopathy with approximately 71% sensitivity and 72% to 85% specificity, a median of about six months before onset.

Stable Graves' hyperthyroidism was defined as the absence of progression to ophthalmopathy over 18 months of follow-up. Hyperthyroidism patients were newly diagnosed, with disease duration under 2 months, and aged 18 to 65 years. Exclusion was applied to patients with uncontrolled infections, other autoimmune diseases, pregnancy or lactation. Diagnoses were based on clinical symptoms, serum thyroxine and TRAb, thyroid ultrasound and orbital computed tomography. PBMCs were separated from 10 ml of fresh peripheral blood using Ficoll-Paque density gradient centrifugation. Total RNA was extracted with Trizol reagent, and quality was checked on an Agilent 2100 Bioanalyzer. This clonotype was detected ten times or more. Its antigen is unknown. No much larger clone exists at a distance of one base, and base qualities are not known. V is reduced by 1 base and J by 0 bases, leaving a spacing of 12 bases between them. Measured from the cysteine to the phenylalanine, the CDR3 is 16 residues long. Only CDR3 DNA remains: 48 bases, in frame from the first base. The germline V gene (reference sequence) specifies LGHDT as CDR1 and YNNKEL as CDR2.

The TCR beta CDR3 regions were amplified from the RNA transcripts. The TCR CDR3 was subjected to a first round of RT-PCR using the HTBI primer set and the Qiagen OneStep RT-PCR kit. The libraries were constructed in a second round of multiplex PCR and then size-selected and purified. Paired-end sequencing of the libraries was performed with 100 bp reads on an Illumina HiSeq2000. On the study's bioinformatics: SOAPnuke was used to process the raw data, with reads discarded if the reads contained adapters or uncalled bases, had a mean Phred below 15, or lacked an exact constant-primer or identifier match. COPE v1.2.5 was used to merge the high-quality paired reads, and each unique nucleotide sequence was defined as a clonotype. Clonotypes were aligned to IMGT TRBV, TRBD and TRBJ reference segments using MiTCR v1.1. Analysis was restricted to V-J combinations with a frequency above 0.0001, which covered roughly 99% of repertoires. The TCS score was defined as the ratio of F50 (clonal expansion) to E x V (chaos), calculated using BLOSUM62-based TCRdist between CDR3 peptides within each V-J. Welch's t-statistics and random forest reduced 450 to 600 V-J features to roughly 13, which were used in a naive Bayes classifier (R e1071). The public reads were reanalyzed by TCRdb: fastp trimming at Q25, MiXCR alignment, in-frame beta chains only. Rows with one shared CDR3 protein collapse into an entry with the most common genes and DNA. The V and J calls and clone size are TCRdb's, not the authors'. The sample table records roughly 720,000 distinct CDR3 sequences; around a sixth of these occur just once. In total, the top ten clones hold less than 20% of the sample.

The source of this sequence is a man between 50 and 59 years old with Graves' hyperthyroidism. The chain links TRBV3-1 with TRBJ1-2, with TRBD1 perhaps the D gene, on 5 matching bases. Material for sequencing was blood. Here is the DNA: TGTGCCAGCAGCCAAGGCTGGGGCATCTCTAACTATGGCTACACCTTC. It codes for CASSQGWGISNYGYTF.